A single sample is the source of the 31 T cell receptor beta chains below, sequenced in a study of siplizumab effects on memory and regulatory T cells. Assay used: immunoSEQ multiplex PCR; TCRdb lists only in-frame clones, some missing. The sample includes about 13,000 clones, 40% of them seen just once. Kept together in coculture, the mixed lymphocyte reaction cells spent about 6 days at 37°C. No antigen has been assigned to these receptors. The sequencing sample was made of CFSE-low (dividing) CD8+ T cells sorted from an allogeneic mixed lymphocyte reaction. These receptors all stem from a human donor in good health; the cells came from an allogeneic mixed lymphocyte reaction.

This clone was recorded a few times. This chain links TRBV7-9 with TRBJ1-5, with D possibly matching TRBD1 (5 bases). CDR3 length: 14 amino acids. CDR1 and CDR2 from the germline V gene are SEHNR and FQNEAQ (reference sequence). V lost 1 base and J 6 bases, leaving 10 bases between the germline ends. The CDR3 loop is CASSLGGYGQPQHF. DNA for the CDR3: TGTGCCAGCAGCTTAGGGGGGTACGGTCAGCCCCAGCATTTT.

By sample fraction, this clone is medium-sized. V and J are TRBV4-1 and TRBJ1-2; tentative D call: TRBD1 (5 bases). The CDR3 has 15 amino acids. Germline CDR1 MGHRA, CDR2 YSYEKL. V dropped 0 bases and J dropped 5 bases, with 13 bases sitting between them. CDR3 coding DNA: TGCGCCAGCAGCCAAGATCCAGGGAGGGGTTATGGCTACACCTTC. It encodes CASSQDPGRGYGYTF.

DNA of the CDR3: TGTGCCAGTAGTACAACTAGCGGGAGACAGAATGAGCAGTTCTTC. Protein sequence: CASSTTSGRQNEQFF. This chain connects TRBV19 to TRBJ2-1; 11 bases are shared with TRBD2. CDR1 is LNHDA, CDR2 SQIVND, per germline (reference sequence). There are 15 residues in the CDR3. Unmatched junction bases numbered 6, after V lost 4 bases and J lost 7 bases. The whole variable domain, filled in from reference TRBV19 and TRBJ2-1, reads DGGITQSPKYLFRKEGQNVTLSCEQNLNHDAMYWYRQDPGQGLRLIYYSQIVNDFQKGDIAEGYSVSREKKESFPLTVTSAQKNPTAFYLCASSTTSGRQNEQFFGPGTRLTVL.

This clone was seen a few times. The chain couples TRBV27 to TRBJ2-2; TRBD2 matches 9 bases. Losses at the gene ends were 4 bases for V and 7 bases for J; bases not matched to a gene: 13. The length of the CDR3 is 17 residues. Germline loops: CDR1 MNHEY, CDR2 SMNVEV (reference sequence). The CDR3 is CASSYLGAGGPNGELFF. The CDR3 nucleotides read TGTGCCAGCAGTTACCTGGGAGCGGGAGGACCGAACGGGGAGCTGTTTTTT.

This clone was detected once. The V gene is TRBV5-4, the J gene TRBJ2-7; a possible D gene is TRBD1 (6 bases). This CDR3 has 14 residues. Germline values: CDR1 SGHNT, CDR2 YYREEE (reference sequence). V was cut by 4 bases and J by 3 bases, with 14 bases left in between. The CDR3 region has the DNA TGTGCCAGCAGCCCCGGGGCAGGGGACTACGAGCAGTACTTC. The encoded protein is CASSPGAGDYEQYF.

This clone was seen more than once but under ten times. The CDR3 protein is CASSTDSSYEQYF. CDR3 in DNA: TGTGCCAGCAGCACCGACAGTTCCTACGAGCAGTACTTC. The V gene is TRBV21-1, the J gene TRBJ2-7; the DNA was not used to check the table's D call, TRBD1. TRBV21-1 is tagged as a pseudogene. CDR3 length equals 13 residues.

V is TRBV28 and J is TRBJ2-7; D unresolved. Deletions cut 1 base from V and 5 bases from J, with 12 bases between. This CDR3 is 14 amino acids long. CDR1 is MDHEN and CDR2 is SYDVKM in the germline V gene. The CDR3 is CASSLLSSTDEQYF. DNA for the CDR3: TGTGCCAGCAGTTTATTGTCCTCTACGGACGAGCAGTACTTC.

The chain links TRBV16 to TRBJ2-7; D possibly corresponds to TRBD2 (5 bases). Between the trimmed V and J ends, which lost 4 bases and 4 bases, there was a span of 8 bases. This CDR3 contains 12 residues. Germline V gene sequence: CDR1 KGHSY, CDR2 FQNENV. The CDR3 loop reads CASSPGLYEQYF. The CDR3 DNA sequence: TGTGCCAGCAGCCCGGGGTTATACGAGCAGTACTTC.

This clone was seen once. The V gene is TRBV5-6, the J gene TRBJ2-1, with 14 bases aligning to TRBD2. Germline V CDR1 and CDR2: SGHDT, YYEEEE. V lost 0 bases to trimming and J lost 6 bases; unmatched junction nucleotides: 5. The CDR3 spans 17 residues. The CDR3 here is CASSLGTSGGPFNEQFF. The CDR3 DNA sequence: TGTGCCAGCAGCTTGGGGACTAGCGGGGGGCCCTTCAATGAGCAGTTCTTC.

This CDR3 reads CASSPGQGRSYEQYF. Written as DNA, the CDR3 is TGTGCCAGCAGCCCAGGACAGGGGCGCTCCTACGAGCAGTACTTC. This chain joins TRBV5-5 and TRBJ2-7, with TRBD1 matching 9 bases. V lost 4 bases, J lost 0 bases, and 5 bases stayed unmatched. CDR3 length: 15 amino acids. CDR1 is SGHKS and CDR2 is YYEKEE in the germline V gene (reference sequence). The full variable domain, its missing parts supplied by reference TRBV5-5 and TRBJ2-7, is DAGVTQSPTHLIKTRGQQVTLRCSPISGHKSVSWYQQVLGQGPQFIFQYYEKEERGRGNFPDRFSARQFPNYSSELNVNALLLGDSALYLCASSPGQGRSYEQYFGPGTRLTVT.

The chain carries TRBV2 and TRBJ2-7; the match to TRBD2 covers 9 bases. CDR1 and CDR2 from the germline V gene are SNHLY and FYNNEI. With V trimmed by 5 bases and J by 2 bases, 7 bases remained unmatched. CDR3 length equals 15 residues. CDR3 DNA sequence: TGTGCCAGCAGTACACGACTAGCGGCCACCTACGAGCAGTACTTC. This gives the protein CASSTRLAATYEQYF.

V gene TRBV6-6 combines with J gene TRBJ2-1; 11 bases line up with TRBD2. V trimming: 4 bases; J trimming: 4 bases; junction bases outside the gene matches: 6. The CDR3 consists of 16 residues. Looked up from germline, CDR1 is MNHNY and CDR2 is SVGAGI (reference sequence). The CDR3 coding sequence is TGTGCCAGCAGTTCAACGACTAGCGGGACATACAATGAGCAGTTCTTC. This codes for CASSSTTSGTYNEQFF.

This clone was seen more than once but under ten times. V gene TRBV29-1 combines with J gene TRBJ2-7, with TRBD1 as a possible D gene (6 bases). V lost 3 bases and J lost 7, with 19 bases in between. Germline values: CDR1 SQVTM, CDR2 ANQGSEA. The CDR3 covers 14 residues. The CDR3 sequence: CSVEGRDKSREQYF. The CDR3 DNA follows: TGCAGCGTTGAGGGCCGGGACAAATCGAGGGAGCAGTACTTC.

This chain uses TRBV7-9 with TRBJ1-2; the D is unclear. Looked up from germline, CDR1 is SEHNR and CDR2 is FQNEAQ (reference sequence). The CDR3 is 15 residues long. V gave up 5 bases and J gave up 5 bases, with 18 bases separating them. CDR3 DNA sequence: TGTGCCAGCAGCCCCGGAGGCGGTGCCCCGTATGGCTACACCTTC. Translating it yields CASSPGGGAPYGYTF.

This clone was counted only a few times. The chain combines TRBV6-5 with TRBJ1-5; no firm D call. CDR1 MNHEY and CDR2 SVGAGI come from the germline V gene. This CDR3 is built from 13 residues. V was pared by 8 bases and J by 7 bases, with 15 bases between. The CDR3 reads CASGPGKVQPQHF. The CDR3 nucleotides read TGTGCCAGCGGCCCAGGAAAGGTCCAGCCCCAGCATTTT.

The V call is TRBV7-6, the J call TRBJ2-1; 7 bases agree with TRBD2. From germline, CDR1 is SGHVS and CDR2 FNYEAQ. V lost 1 base, J lost 6 bases, and 9 bases stayed unmatched. The CDR3 spans 16 residues. CDR3 sequence: CASSLEVGGSRNEQFF. In nucleotides, the CDR3 is TGTGCCAGCAGCTTAGAGGTGGGCGGGAGCCGCAATGAGCAGTTCTTC.

Concerning this clone itself: A much larger clonotype is one base distant, so this may be a read error. J is TRBJ2-7 and V is TRBV6-1, with D unclear. V lost 5 bases, J lost 0 bases, and 5 bases lay in between. Germline CDR1 MNHNS, CDR2 SASEGT. The CDR3 runs 12 residues. The CDR3 DNA reads as TGTGCCAGCAGTCACTCCTCCTACGAGCAGTACTTC. This gives the protein CASSHSSYEQYF.

This clone was detected a few times. The rearrangement joins TRBV21-1 to TRBJ2-5; the D call in the table, TRBD2, was not verified against the DNA. TRBV21-1 is a pseudogene locus. The CDR3 loop spans 16 amino acids. Here the CDR3 reads CASRNMGGEEWETQYF. The CDR3 DNA reads as TGTGCCAGCAGGAACATGGGGGGGGAAGAGTGGGAGACCCAGTACTTC.

The rearrangement uses TRBV27 and TRBJ2-1, with a tentative D call TRBD2 (6 bases). The CDR3 sequence is 13 residues long. Trimming shortened V by 3 bases and J by 8 bases, and 11 bases separated the two germline ends. The germline CDR1 and CDR2 sequences are MNHEY and SMNVEV (reference sequence). CDR3 DNA sequence: TGTGCCAGCAGTTTGTCTAGCGTACATGAGCAGTTCTTC. Protein product: CASSLSSVHEQFF.

By share, this clone counts as medium-sized. The V and J genes are TRBV12-5 and TRBJ1-1; 7 nucleotides align to TRBD1. The CDR3 is 13 amino acids. V was pared by 5 bases and J by 3 bases, with 3 bases of the junction left unmatched. Germline V gene data show CDR1 as LGHNT and CDR2 as FRNRAP. The DNA for the CDR3 is TGTGCTAGTGGTGACGGGACAGACACTGAAGCTTTCTTT. It is translated as CASGDGTDTEAFF.

In this sample, this clone is medium-sized. The chain uses TRBV7-9 and TRBJ1-2; 8 bases are shared with TRBD1. Germline V lookup: CDR1 SEHNR, CDR2 FQNEAQ (reference sequence). The V segment lost 1 base and the J segment 6 bases; nucleotides outside the gene matches: 7. CDR3 length: 15 residues. Here the CDR3 reads CASSLVWQGADGYTF. DNA of the CDR3: TGTGCCAGCAGCTTAGTGTGGCAGGGGGCAGATGGCTACACCTTC.

The chain recombines TRBV27 with TRBJ2-3; TRBD2 agrees at 8 bases. Germline values: CDR1 MNHEY, CDR2 SMNVEV (reference sequence). CDR3 length equals 17 residues. J was trimmed by 2 bases and V by 2 bases; bases with no gene match: 9. CDR3 loop: CASSLTLPRGATDTQYF. DNA for the CDR3: TGTGCCAGCAGTTTAACCCTACCGCGGGGGGCCACAGATACGCAGTATTTT.

The gene calls are TRBV13 and TRBJ2-1; 7 positions match TRBD2. Per germline, CDR1 PRHDT and CDR2 FYEKMQ (reference sequence). This CDR3 is built from 14 residues. J lost 5 bases, V lost 1 base, and 2 bases had no gene match. CDR3 nucleotide sequence: TGTGCCAGCAGCTTAGATCTAGCGGACAATGAGCAGTTCTTC. Translating it yields CASSLDLADNEQFF.

The chain's CDR3 is CASSSRDGDQETQYF. As DNA, the CDR3 is TGTGCCAGCAGCTCCCGGGACGGAGACCAAGAGACCCAGTACTTC. The chain has TRBV13 and TRBJ2-5; D may be TRBD1 or TRBD2 (5 bases each). V was shortened by 4 bases and J by 0 bases, with 12 bases between the two germline ends. The length of the CDR3 is 15 residues. Germline-derived CDR1 and CDR2 are PRHDT and FYEKMQ (reference sequence).

The gene calls are TRBV27 and TRBJ2-7, with 8 bases aligning to TRBD2. The CDR3 runs to 13 residues. After removal of 5 bases from V and 5 bases from J, the junction contained 5 bases not matched to a gene. The V gene's germline CDR1 is MNHEY and CDR2 SMNVEV (reference sequence). The DNA of the CDR3 is TGTGCCAGCAGTGAGACTAGCGCGGACGAGCAGTACTTC. Its protein product is CASSETSADEQYF.

The chain combines TRBV27 with TRBJ1-6; D is undetermined. V lost 0 bases and J lost 9, with 9 bases in between. Germline loops: CDR1 MNHEY, CDR2 SMNVEV (reference sequence). The CDR3 has 14 residues. CDR3 residues: CASSLSPGGSPLHF. The CDR3 region has the DNA TGTGCCAGCAGTTTATCGCCCGGTGGTTCACCCCTCCACTTT.

Within the sample, this clone is medium-sized. The chain employs TRBV4-3 and TRBJ1-2; 9 nucleotides match TRBD1. The V segment lost 2 bases and the J segment 3 bases; nucleotides outside the gene matches: 7. This CDR3 has 16 amino acids. In germline, CDR1 is LGHNA, CDR2 YSLEER. Written as DNA, the CDR3 is TGCGCCAGCAGCCAACAACCGGGACAGGGAGACTATGGCTACACCTTC. Protein sequence: CASSQQPGQGDYGYTF.

The V gene is TRBV7-3, the J gene TRBJ2-3, with 8 bases fitting TRBD1. Trimming removed 4 bases from V and 4 bases from J; junction bases left unmatched: 7. CDR1 SGHTA and CDR2 FQGTGA come from the germline V gene. This CDR3 is built from 15 residues. The CDR3 bases are TGTGCCAGCAGCTCCACAGGGGGAGGCGCAGATACGCAGTATTTT. Residues: CASSSTGGGADTQYF.

The genes are TRBV4-3 and TRBJ2-1, with 10 bases fitting TRBD2. V shed 3 bases, J shed 4 bases, and the junction held 9 bases outside the gene matches. Germline V gene sequence: CDR1 LGHNA, CDR2 YSLEER. The length of the CDR3 is 17 residues. DNA of the CDR3: TGCGCCAGCAGCCAGGGAGGAGGACTAGCGGTATACAATGAGCAGTTCTTC. This sequence encodes CASSQGGGLAVYNEQFF.

This clone appeared a few times. V and J are TRBV4-2 and TRBJ1-2; D remains ambiguous. Germline V gene data show CDR1 as LGHNA and CDR2 as YNFKEQ. There are 14 residues in the CDR3. Trimming took off 4 bases at V and 4 bases at J, with 13 bases between the two ends. CDR3: CASSPAGSPYGYTF. The CDR3 DNA reads as TGTGCCAGCAGCCCAGCAGGTAGTCCCTATGGCTACACCTTC.

J is TRBJ2-3 and V is TRBV5-6, with 9 bases aligning to TRBD1. The CDR3 runs 15 residues. From germline, CDR1 is SGHDT and CDR2 YYEEEE. Trimming removed 2 bases from V and 3 bases from J; junction bases left unmatched: 4. In DNA form, the CDR3 reads TGTGCCAGCAGCTTCTGGACAGGGGAAACAGATACGCAGTATTTT. The encoded protein is CASSFWTGETDTQYF.